The next 21 T cell receptor beta chains were all read from a single sample in a study of cytomegalovirus exposure and HLA in healthy donors. This PCR relied on a set of 60 Vbeta primers and 13 Jbeta primers. Profiling relied on immunoSEQ multiplex PCR, and the TCRdb table lists in-frame clones only, not all of them. This sample has about 150,000 clones, with 70% to 85% found just once. Material for sequencing was PBMCs. The receptor set was obtained from a man aged 25 to 40 in good health and CMV-seronegative.

The chain carries TRBV25-1 and TRBJ1-1; unclear D gene. CDR1 is MGHDK, CDR2 SYGVNS, per germline. This CDR3 has 14 residues. V gave up 1 base and J gave up 4 bases, with 10 bases separating them. CDR3 sequence reads: CASSESLGSTEAFF. The CDR3 DNA is TGTGCCAGCAGTGAATCGCTAGGAAGCACTGAAGCTTTCTTT.

The chain employs TRBV6-5 and TRBJ1-2; D not resolved. CDR1 is MNHEY, CDR2 SVGAGI, per germline. The CDR3 is 16 amino acids. V was clipped by 0 bases and J by 4 bases, with 15 bases between them. The CDR3 spells CASSYSSNVRPYGYTF. The CDR3 DNA sequence: TGTGCCAGCAGTTACTCGAGTAACGTCCGTCCCTATGGCTACACCTTC.

The chain links TRBV12-5 to TRBJ1-6; TRBD1 might be the D (6 bases). The V gene lost 0 bases and the J gene lost 9 bases, with 12 bases spanning the gap. Per germline, CDR1 LGHNT and CDR2 FRNRAP. The CDR3 length is 15 residues. The CDR3 DNA sequence: TGTGCTAGTGGTTTGGTATACAGGGAGGGTTCACCCCTCCACTTT. Protein sequence: CASGLVYREGSPLHF.

On this clone itself: Other DNA sequences in this specimen translate into the identical CDR3. The CDR3 region is CASSPSYEQYF. CDR3 nucleotides: TGTGCCAGCAGCCCTTCCTACGAGCAGTACTTC. The chain carries TRBV7-2 and TRBJ2-7; D is undetermined. The CDR3 is 11 residues long. The V gene's germline CDR1 is SGHTA and CDR2 FQGNSA. The ends were cut back, 5 bases at V and 1 base at J, with 3 bases in the middle. Filled out from reference TRBV7-2 and TRBJ2-7, the complete variable domain reads GAGVSQSPSNKVTEKGKDVELRCDPISGHTALYWYRQSLGQGLEFLIYFQGNSAPDKSGLPSDRFSAERTGGSVSTLTIQRTQQEDSAVYLCASSPSYEQYFGPGTRLTVT.

This clone was seen just once. An end of the junction does not agree with germline; a read error may underlie this. The V gene is TRBV2, the J gene TRBJ1-2, with D possibly matching TRBD1 (6 bases). The CDR3 spans 12 residues. From germline, CDR1 is SNHLY and CDR2 FYNNEI. The CDR3 here is CASRQGTYGYPF. CDR3 coding DNA: TGTGCCAGCAGGCAGGGGACCTATGGCTACCCCTTC.

The rearrangement joins TRBV28 to TRBJ1-1; 7 nucleotides align to TRBD1. This CDR3 contains 14 residues. Germline V gene lookup returns CDR1 MDHEN and CDR2 SYDVKM. J lost 4 bases, V lost 5 bases, and 7 bases had no gene match. CDR3 loop: CASSPSQGRTEAFF. The CDR3 nucleotides read TGTGCCAGCAGTCCCTCACAGGGGCGCACTGAAGCTTTCTTT.

The J gene is TRBJ2-7, the V gene TRBV13; 8 bases match TRBD1. Unmatched junction bases numbered 2, after V lost 6 bases and J lost 1 base. CDR1 is PRHDT and CDR2 is FYEKMQ in the germline V gene (reference sequence). The CDR3 runs to 13 residues. This CDR3 is CASSGDRSYEQYF. CDR3 bases: TGTGCCAGCAGTGGGGACAGGTCCTACGAGCAGTACTTC. The full variable domain, its missing parts supplied by reference TRBV13 and TRBJ2-7, is AAGVIQSPRHLIKEKRETATLKCYPIPRHDTVYWYQQGPGQDPQFLISFYEKMQSDKGSIPDRFSAQQFSDYHSELNMSSLELGDSALYFCASSGDRSYEQYFGPGTRLTVT.

The V gene is TRBV2, the J gene TRBJ1-3; D remains ambiguous. The V end lost 5 bases, the J end lost 4 bases, and 3 bases lay between the germline ends. Germline lookup yields CDR1 SNHLY and CDR2 FYNNEI. This CDR3 spans 11 amino acids. The CDR3 region has the DNA TGTGCCAGCAGTATAGGAAACACCATATATTTT. This encodes CASSIGNTIYF.

This clone was picked up a small number of times. The chain has TRBV6-1 and TRBJ1-1, with D perhaps matching TRBD1 (5 bases). Trimming pared 6 bases from V and 5 bases from J, leaving 13 bases between. The CDR3 is 13 amino acids. Per the germline V gene, CDR1 is MNHNS and CDR2 is SASEGT. The CDR3 loop reads CASRDGGGTEAFF. CDR3 sequence (DNA): TGTGCCAGCAGGGACGGCGGGGGTACTGAAGCTTTCTTT.

This chain connects TRBV2 to TRBJ1-1; 10 bases map to TRBD1. Germline values: CDR1 SNHLY, CDR2 FYNNEI. There are 15 residues in the CDR3. Trimming removed 4 bases from V and 6 bases from J; junction bases left unmatched: 8. The CDR3 nucleotides are TGTGCCAGCAGTGCGTATAAGGGACAGGGGTCTGAAGCTTTCTTT. The encoded protein is CASSAYKGQGSEAFF.

A remark on this clone: The junction does not match germline at one end; this may be a read error. This rearrangement joins TRBV7-8 to TRBJ1-2, with 7 nucleotides matching TRBD1. The CDR3 consists of 14 residues. Germline CDR1 and CDR2: SGHVS and FQNEAQ. The CDR3 region is CASSLAGQNYGYPF. The CDR3 DNA reads TGTGCCAGCAGCTTAGCGGGACAGAACTATGGCTACCCCTTC.

CDR3: CASSSHLNPETQYF. CDR3 nucleotide sequence: TGTGCCAGCAGTTCGCACTTAAACCCGGAGACCCAGTACTTC. The chain joins TRBV27 to TRBJ2-5; D is unresolved. The CDR3 is made up of 14 amino acids. V lost 4 bases and J lost 5, with 14 bases in between. CDR1 and CDR2 (germline): MNHEY, SMNVEV (reference sequence).

In DNA form, the CDR3 reads TGTGCCAGCAGTTACTATGGGACAGAGACAAATCAGCCCCAGCATTTT. It specifies CASSYYGTETNQPQHF. The chain employs TRBV6-6 and TRBJ1-5; 7 bases agree with TRBD1. In germline, CDR1 is MNHNY, CDR2 SVGAGI (reference sequence). The J segment lost 4 bases and the V segment lost 1 base, leaving 7 bases of the junction unmatched. The CDR3 has 16 amino acids.

This CDR3 reads CASLGGSLSYEQYF. The CDR3 DNA is TGTGCCAGCCTAGGGGGTTCTTTATCCTACGAGCAGTACTTC. This chain connects TRBV28 to TRBJ2-7; possibly TRBD1 for D (6 bases). The ends were cut back, 8 bases at V and 1 base at J, with 15 bases in the middle. Germline values: CDR1 MDHEN, CDR2 SYDVKM. This CDR3 is built from 14 residues.

This sequence joins TRBV19 and TRBJ2-2; TRBD2 matches at 10 bases. V trimming: 3 bases; J trimming: 4 bases; junction bases outside the gene matches: 2. This CDR3 comprises 15 residues. The germline V gene has CDR1 LNHDA and CDR2 SQIVND (reference sequence). In DNA, the CDR3 is TGTGCCAGTAGTATGGCTAGCGGGGGCACCGGGGAGCTGTTTTTT. Residues: CASSMASGGTGELFF.

V and J are TRBV19 and TRBJ1-2; possible D gene TRBD1, 5 bases. The germline V and J ends were trimmed by 7 bases and 3 bases, with 9 bases remaining between them. Germline V gene sequence: CDR1 LNHDA, CDR2 SQIVND (reference sequence). The CDR3 has 12 amino acids. CDR3 coding DNA: TGTGCCAGTAAGGGCAGGGACTATGGCTACACCTTC. Protein sequence: CASKGRDYGYTF.

V gene TRBV6-6 combines with J gene TRBJ2-7, with D perhaps TRBD2 (7 bases). The germline CDR1 and CDR2 sequences are MNHNY and SVGAGI (reference sequence). Deletions cut 6 bases from V and 6 bases from J, with 15 bases between. There are 13 residues in the CDR3. The CDR3 loop reads CASRWGGLSEQYF. As DNA, the CDR3 is TGTGCCAGCAGGTGGGGGGGGCTTAGCGAGCAGTACTTC.

This chain links TRBV7-9 with TRBJ1-6; TRBD1 aligns across 7 bases. This CDR3 has 14 amino acids. The V gene's germline CDR1 is SEHNR and CDR2 FQNEAQ (reference sequence). Unmatched junction bases numbered 5, after V lost 5 bases and J lost 7 bases. CDR3 sequence: CASSATGENSPLHF. CDR3 DNA: TGTGCCAGCAGCGCCACAGGGGAAAATTCACCCCTCCACTTT.

J is TRBJ1-6 and V is TRBV5-1; D is undetermined. Looked up from germline, CDR1 is SGHRS and CDR2 is YFSETQ. The CDR3 is made up of 16 amino acids. Trimming took 2 bases from V and 4 from J, leaving 13 bases between them. The CDR3 spells CASSFSGELYNSPLHF. CDR3 DNA sequence: TGCGCCAGCAGCTTCTCGGGAGAACTGTATAATTCACCCCTCCACTTT. Variable domain in full (rest from reference TRBV5-1 and TRBJ1-6): KAGVTQTPRYLIKTRGQQVTLSCSPISGHRSVSWYQQTPGQGLQFLFEYFSETQRNKGNFPGRFSGRQFSNSRSEMNVSTLELGDSALYLCASSFSGELYNSPLHFGNGTRLTVT.

J is TRBJ2-7 and V is TRBV6-1; D remains ambiguous. The germline V gene encodes CDR1 MNHNS and CDR2 SASEGT. Between the trimmed V and J ends, which lost 2 bases and 2 bases, there was a span of 19 bases. This CDR3 spans 17 amino acids. The CDR3 DNA follows: TGTGCCAGCAGTGAACGCATCCTTACACCAACCCCCTACGAGCAGTACTTC. This sequence encodes CASSERILTPTPYEQYF.

This clone showed up just once. The rearrangement links TRBV19 to TRBJ1-1; the match to TRBD1 covers 7 bases. CDR1 and CDR2 (germline): LNHDA, SQIVND (reference sequence). This CDR3 is built from 16 residues. Trimming took 7 bases from V and 4 from J; bases not matched to a gene: 15. CDR3 protein: CASIAQTGVEGTEAFF. The CDR3 nucleotides read TGTGCCAGTATAGCCCAAACAGGGGTGGAAGGCACTGAAGCTTTCTTT.